Sequencing of this T cell receptor beta chain was carried out in a study of T cell repertoires in cytomegalovirus infection. As for the study in general: Matching HLA type and CMV infection were both indicated by public TCR beta signatures.

The study's findings and limits: Summed public TCR beta family frequency identified CMV carriers bearing the relevant HLA. There were HLA-C-restricted CMV-specific TCR beta clonotypes dominating the ex vivo response.

Notes on this clonotype: The antigen is not known.

TCRdb used MiXCR to reprocess the reads, holding one entry per CDR3 protein. Here the sample spans hundreds of thousands of distinct CDR3 sequences, around 18% being singletons. Trimming removed 3 bases from V and 3 bases from J; junction bases left unmatched: 5. Germline CDR1 reads SGHDT; CDR2 reads YYEEEE. The CDR3 spans 14 residues. This clonotype originated in a human donor in good health (CMV status not recorded). Some clones in this sample may be carry-over from other donors' samples. This sequence joins TRBV5-6 and TRBJ2-7; the match to TRBD2 covers 8 bases. The sequenced material came from PBMCs. CDR3: CASSSLAGHYEQYF. As DNA, the CDR3 is TGTGCCAGCAGCTCCCTAGCGGGCCACTACGAGCAGTACTTC.